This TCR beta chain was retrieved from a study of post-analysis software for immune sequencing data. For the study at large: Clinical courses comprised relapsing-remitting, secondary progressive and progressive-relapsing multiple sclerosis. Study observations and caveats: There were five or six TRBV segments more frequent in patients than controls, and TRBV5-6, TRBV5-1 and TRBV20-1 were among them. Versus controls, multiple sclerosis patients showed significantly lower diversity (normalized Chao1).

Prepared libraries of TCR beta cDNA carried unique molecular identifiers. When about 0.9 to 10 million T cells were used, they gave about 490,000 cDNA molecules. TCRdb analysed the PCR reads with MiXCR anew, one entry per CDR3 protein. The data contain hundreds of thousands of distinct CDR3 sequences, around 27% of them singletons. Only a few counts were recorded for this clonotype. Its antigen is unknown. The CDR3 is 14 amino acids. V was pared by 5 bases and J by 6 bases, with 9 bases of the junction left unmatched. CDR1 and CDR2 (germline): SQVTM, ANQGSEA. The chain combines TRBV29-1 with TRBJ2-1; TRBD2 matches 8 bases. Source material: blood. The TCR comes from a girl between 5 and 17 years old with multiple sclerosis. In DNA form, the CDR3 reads TGCAGCGTTCTCACGGGAGGGTGGTCCAATGAGCAGTTCTTC. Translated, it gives CSVLTGGWSNEQFF.